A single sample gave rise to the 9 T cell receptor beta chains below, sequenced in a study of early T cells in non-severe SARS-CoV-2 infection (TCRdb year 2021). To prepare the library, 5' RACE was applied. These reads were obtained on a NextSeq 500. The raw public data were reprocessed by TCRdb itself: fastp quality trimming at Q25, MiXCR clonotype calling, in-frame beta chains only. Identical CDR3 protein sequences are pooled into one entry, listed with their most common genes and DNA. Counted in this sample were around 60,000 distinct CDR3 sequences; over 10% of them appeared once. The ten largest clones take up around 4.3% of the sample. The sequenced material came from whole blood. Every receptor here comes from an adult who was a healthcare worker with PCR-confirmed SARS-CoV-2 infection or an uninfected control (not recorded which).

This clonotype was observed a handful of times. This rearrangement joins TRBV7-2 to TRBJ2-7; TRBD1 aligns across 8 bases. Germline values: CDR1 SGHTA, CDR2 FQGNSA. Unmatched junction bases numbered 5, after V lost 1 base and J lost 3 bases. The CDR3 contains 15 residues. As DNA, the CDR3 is TGTGCCAGCAGCTTAGGTGACAGGGGTGTCTACGAGCAGTACTTC. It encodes CASSLGDRGVYEQYF.

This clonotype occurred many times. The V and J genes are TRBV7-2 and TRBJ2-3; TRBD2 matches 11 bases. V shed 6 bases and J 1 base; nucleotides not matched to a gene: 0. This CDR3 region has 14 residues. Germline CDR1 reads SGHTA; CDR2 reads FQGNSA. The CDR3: CASRLAGGTDTQYF. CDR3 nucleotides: TGTGCCAGCAGACTAGCGGGGGGCACAGATACGCAGTATTTT.

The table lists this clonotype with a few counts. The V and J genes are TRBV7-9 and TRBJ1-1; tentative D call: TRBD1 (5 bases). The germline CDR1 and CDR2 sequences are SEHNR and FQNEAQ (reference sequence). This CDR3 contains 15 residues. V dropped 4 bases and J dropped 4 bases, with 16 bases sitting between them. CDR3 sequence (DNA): TGTGCCAGCAGCTATAGGACGGGTAGGGGCACTGAAGCTTTCTTT. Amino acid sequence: CASSYRTGRGTEAFF.

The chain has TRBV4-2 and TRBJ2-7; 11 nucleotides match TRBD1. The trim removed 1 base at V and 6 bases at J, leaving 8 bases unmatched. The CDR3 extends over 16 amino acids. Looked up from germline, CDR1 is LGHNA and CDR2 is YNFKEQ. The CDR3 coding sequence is TGTGCCAGCAGCCAAGCTAGCGTGGACAGGGGGCTCGAGCAGTACTTC. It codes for CASSQASVDRGLEQYF.

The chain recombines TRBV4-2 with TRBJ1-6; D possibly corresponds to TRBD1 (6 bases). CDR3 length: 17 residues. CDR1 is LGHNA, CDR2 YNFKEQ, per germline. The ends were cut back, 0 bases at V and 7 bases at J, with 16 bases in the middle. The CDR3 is CASSQDRGGTSNSPLHF. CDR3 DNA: TGTGCCAGCAGCCAAGATCGGGGGGGCACTTCCAATTCACCCCTCCACTTT.

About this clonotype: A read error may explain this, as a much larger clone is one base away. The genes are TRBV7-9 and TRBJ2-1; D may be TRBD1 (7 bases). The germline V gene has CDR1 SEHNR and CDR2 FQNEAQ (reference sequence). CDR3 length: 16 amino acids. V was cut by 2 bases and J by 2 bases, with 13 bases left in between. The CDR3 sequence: CASSLSRGATYNEQFF. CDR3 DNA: TGTGCCAGCAGCTTATCCAGGGGGGCAACCTACAATGAGCAGTTCTTC.

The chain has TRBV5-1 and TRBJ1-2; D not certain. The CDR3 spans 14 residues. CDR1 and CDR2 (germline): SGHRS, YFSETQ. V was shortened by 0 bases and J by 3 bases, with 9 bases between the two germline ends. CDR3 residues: CASSLALGDYGYTF. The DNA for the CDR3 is TGCGCCAGCAGCTTGGCCCTTGGCGACTATGGCTACACCTTC.

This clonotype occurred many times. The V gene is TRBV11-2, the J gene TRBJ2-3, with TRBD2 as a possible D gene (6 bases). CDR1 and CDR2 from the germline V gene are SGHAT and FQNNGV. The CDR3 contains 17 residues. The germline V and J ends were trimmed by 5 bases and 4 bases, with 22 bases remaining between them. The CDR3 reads CASSPPRLVISPDTQYF. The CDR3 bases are TGTGCCAGCAGCCCTCCGAGACTAGTCATTTCCCCAGATACGCAGTATTTT.

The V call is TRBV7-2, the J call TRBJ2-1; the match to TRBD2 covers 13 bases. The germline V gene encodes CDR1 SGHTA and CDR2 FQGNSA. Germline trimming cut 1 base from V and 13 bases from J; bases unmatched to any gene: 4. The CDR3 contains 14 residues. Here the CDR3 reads CASSLGLAGGGQFF. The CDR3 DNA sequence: TGTGCCAGCAGCTTAGGACTAGCGGGGGGCGGACAGTTCTTC.